This is a list of T cell receptor beta chains from one sample in a study of CD8+CD57+ T cells in acquired aplastic anemia. TCRdb reprocessed the reads with MiXCR, giving one entry per CDR3 protein. The repertoire consists of 120,000 or so distinct CDR3 sequences, with nearly 40% occurring once and the leading ten covering about 2.6%. The sample comprised sorted CD4+, CD8+, or CD8+CD57+ T cells (not recorded which) from PBMCs. The source of these receptors is a human donor with aplastic anemia. Each CDR3 is given with its conserved first and last residue. A D gene is named only where the DNA matches it firmly. Clone size appears in some rows only: once, few, many, or a class for an expanded clone.

abundance | d_gene | j_gene | v_gene | CDR3nt | CDR3aa
NA | TRBD1 | TRBJ2-7 | TRBV4-2 | TGTGCCAGCAGCCAGGGACAGGGTTTGGGCGAGCAGTACTTC | CASSQGQGLGEQYF
NA | TRBD1 | TRBJ2-2 | TRBV25-1 | TGTGCCAGCAGCGACAGGGGGACCTTTACCGGGGAGCTGTTTTTT | CASSDRGTFTGELFF
once | NA | TRBJ2-1 | TRBV29-1 | TGCAGCGTCCCGGGACAAAAAAGTGAGCAGTTCTTC | CSVPGQKSEQFF
NA | NA | TRBJ1-1 | TRBV19 | TGTGCCAGTTACGGGGCTGAGTGGACTGAAGCTTTCTTT | CASYGAEWTEAFF
NA | NA | TRBJ1-3 | TRBV5-8 | TGTGCCAGCAGCCCCGGAGGGGCGGGAGGAAACACCATATATTTT | CASSPGGAGGNTIYF
NA | TRBD1 | TRBJ1-3 | TRBV10-3 | TGTGCCATCAGTGAGTCCCGGACAGGGGACTCTGGAAACACCATATATTTT | CAISESRTGDSGNTIYF
few | TRBD1 | TRBJ1-5 | TRBV24-1 | TGTGCCACCAGTGATTCTGGACAGGGATGGGTGCCCCAGCATTTT | CATSDSGQGWVPQHF
NA | NA | TRBJ2-5 | TRBV19 | TGTGCCAGTAGCCAAACAAGCCCAAGGGAGACCCAGTACTTC | CASSQTSPRETQYF
NA | NA | TRBJ1-5 | TRBV10-3 | TGTGCCATCAGTGTGGGGACGGCTAGCAATCAGCCCCAGCATTTT | CAISVGTASNQPQHF
few | NA | TRBJ2-1 | TRBV5-1 | TGCGCCAGCAGCCTGGCCCGAATAAACTCCTACAATGAGCAGTTCTTC | CASSLARINSYNEQFF
NA | TRBD1 | TRBJ1-5 | TRBV20-1 | TGCAGTGCTGGGACAGGGGATAGCAATCAGCCCCAGCATTTT | CSAGTGDSNQPQHF
many | NA | TRBJ1-1 | TRBV25-1 | TGTGCCAGCAGTCGGGTGGGCCACAAGCTAACTTTCTTT | CASSRVGHKLTFF
many | NA | TRBJ2-7 | TRBV9 | TGTGCCAGCAGCGTAGGTGGTGGACTCCCCTACGAGCAGTACTTC | CASSVGGGLPYEQYF
many | NA | TRBJ1-6 | TRBV4-3 | TGCGCCAGCAGCCAAGATGTCGCCCGTTCGGAGGCCCTCCACTTT | CASSQDVARSEALHF
many | NA | TRBJ1-2 | TRBV4-1 | TGCGCCAGCAGCCAAGTATATTCGGGCGGACAGAACTATGGCTACACCTTC | CASSQVYSGGQNYGYTF
NA | NA | TRBJ1-2 | TRBV29-1 | TGCAGCTCGGGACGGGGGAGCTATGGCTACACCTTC | CSSGRGSYGYTF
few | NA | TRBJ1-2 | TRBV24-1 | TGTGCCACCAGTGATTTGCTTGAAGGCTACACCTTC | CATSDLLEGYTF
NA | NA | TRBJ1-5 | TRBV6-2/TRBV6-3 | TGTGCCAGCAGTCTTCTGAGCAATCAGCCCCAGCATTTT | CASSLLSNQPQHF
NA | NA | TRBJ2-5 | TRBV27 | TGTGCCAGCAGTTCTCAGGGGCAGCAAGAGACCCAGTACTTC | CASSSQGQQETQYF
NA | TRBD1 | TRBJ2-2 | TRBV19 | TGTGCCAGTATCTCCGGGACAGCCTTGACCGGGGAGCTGTTTTTT | CASISGTALTGELFF
many | TRBD2 | TRBJ2-7 | TRBV20-1 | TGCAGTGCCCACCGGACTAGCGGGGGAGCGACCTACGAGCAGTACTTC | CSAHRTSGGATYEQYF
NA | NA | TRBJ1-5 | TRBV19 | TGTGCCCCAACCGCCCCGGGGGCGGGAACAGCCCAGCATTTT | CAPTAPGAGTAQHF
NA | TRBD1 | TRBJ2-1 | TRBV25-1 | TGTGCCAGCGGGCTTGTCCCGAGGTCGAACAGGGGAATTATTAGGGTCAATGAGCAGTTCTTC | CASGLVPRSNRGIIRVNEQFF
many | NA | TRBJ1-2 | TRBV5-4 | TGTGCCAGCAGCCCTGATTGGACACCCAACTATGGCTACACCTTC | CASSPDWTPNYGYTF
many | NA | TRBJ2-7 | TRBV12-3/TRBV12-4 | TGTGCCAGCAGCCGGGTCTCCTACGAGCAGTACTTC | CASSRVSYEQYF
NA | NA | TRBJ1-4 | TRBV30 | TGTGCGCTTTCTGGGGTTTTCTCTAATGAAAAACTGTTTTTT | CALSGVFSNEKLFF
many | NA | TRBJ1-1 | TRBV7-9 | TGTGCCAGCAGCCTCGGGGTAGGGTCACCGAACACTGAAGCTTTCTTT | CASSLGVGSPNTEAFF
many | TRBD2 | TRBJ2-5 | TRBV7-9 | TGTGCCAGCAGCTTAGTCGCAGCGGGGGAACAGTACTTC | CASSLVAAGEQYF
NA | TRBD2 | TRBJ2-1 | TRBV18 | TGTGCCAGCTCACCACAACTAGCGGGTGGGGACAATGAGCAGTTCTTC | CASSPQLAGGDNEQFF
once | NA | TRBJ1-1 | TRBV7-9 | TGTGCCAGCGAGGGAGGGTGGGCTGAAGCTTTCTTT | CASEGGWAEAFF
many | NA | TRBJ2-1 | TRBV11-2 | TGTGCCAGCAGTTCTAGGGGGAATGAGCAGTTCTTC | CASSSRGNEQFF
once | TRBD1 | TRBJ2-2 | TRBV9 | TGTGCCAGCAGCAATAGCCCGGGACAGGGCACCGGGGAGCTGTTTTTT | CASSNSPGQGTGELFF
many | NA | TRBJ2-1 | TRBV20-1 | TGCAGTGCTAGGCGGGATTTTTACAATGAGCAGTTCTTC | CSARRDFYNEQFF
many | TRBD2 | TRBJ2-5 | TRBV11-3 | TGTGCCAGCAGTAGAGCGGGGGGGCAAGAGACCCAGTACTTC | CASSRAGGQETQYF
many | NA | TRBJ1-2 | TRBV14 | TGTGCCAGCAGCCAGGTCCGATGTCGTCTATTAATTAATGGCTACACCTTC | CASSQVRCRLLINGYTF
once | NA | TRBJ1-1 | TRBV20-1 | TGCAGTGCGGACCTGAACACTGAAGCTTTCTTT | CSADLNTEAFF
many | NA | TRBJ2-1 | TRBV9 | TGTGCCAGCAGCGTAGAGGGGGTGAGCTCCTACAATGAGCAGTTCTTC | CASSVEGVSSYNEQFF
many | TRBD2 | TRBJ2-2 | TRBV7-7 | TGTGCCAGCAGCTTATCTAGCGGGGGGCCTTTCACCGGGGAGCTGTTTTTT | CASSLSSGGPFTGELFF
many | NA | TRBJ1-1 | TRBV7-8 | TGTGCCAGCAGCTTAGGGATTGAAGCTTTCTTT | CASSLGIEAFF
many | NA | TRBJ2-4 | TRBV19 | TGTGCCAGCAGTGGCGGTTTTCCTCAGTACTTC | CASSGGFPQYF